The 31 T cell receptor beta chains given below trace back to one sample, sequenced in a study of T cells after yellow fever vaccination. TCRdb re-called the 5' RACE reads through MiXCR, storing one row per CDR3 protein. Of approximately 550,000 distinct CDR3 sequences listed, roughly a fifth were seen once; the top ten hold roughly an eighth. Specimen: PBMCs, collected 15 days after the yellow fever booster vaccination. The receptors come from a man aged 25-45 years who received the YFV17D yellow fever vaccine.

The V call is TRBV4-3, the J call TRBJ2-2; D gene unclear. The CDR3 covers 14 residues. Trimming took 4 bases from V and 3 from J, leaving 9 bases between them. Germline V lookup: CDR1 LGHNA, CDR2 YSLEER. This CDR3 reads CASSPTGDTGELFF. DNA for the CDR3: TGCGCCAGCAGCCCGACGGGTGACACCGGGGAGCTGTTTTTT.

The J gene is TRBJ2-2, the V gene TRBV5-1; D tentatively fits TRBD1 or TRBD2 (7 bases each). This CDR3 is 16 amino acids long. Trimming took 3 bases from V and 1 from J, leaving 13 bases between them. Germline values: CDR1 SGHRS, CDR2 YFSETQ. In DNA form, the CDR3 reads TGCGCCAGCAGCTCTACAGGGGAGGGGAACACCGGGGAGCTGTTTTTT. Amino acid sequence: CASSSTGEGNTGELFF.

V gene TRBV29-1 combines with J gene TRBJ1-2; a weak D match, TRBD1 (6 bases). V lost 3 bases to trimming and J lost 6 bases, with 17 bases between them. In germline, CDR1 is SQVTM, CDR2 ANQGSEA. This CDR3 is 14 amino acids long. CDR3 residues: CSVDLAGDKNGYTF. The CDR3 DNA reads TGCAGCGTTGATCTCGCCGGGGACAAAAATGGCTACACCTTC.

This clonotype was observed a handful of times. J is TRBJ2-5 and V is TRBV6-5; 14 bases line up with TRBD2. The CDR3 covers 15 residues. V was clipped by 6 bases and J by 5 bases; unmatched bases: 5. The germline V gene has CDR1 MNHEY and CDR2 SVGAGI. CDR3 in DNA: TGTGCCAGCAGCTTGACTAGCGGGAGGGTTGAGACCCAGTACTTC. As protein: CASSLTSGRVETQYF.

The rearrangement links TRBV20-1 to TRBJ2-3; D may correspond to TRBD1 or TRBD2 (6 bases each). CDR1 and CDR2 from the germline V gene are DFQATT and SNEGSKA (reference sequence). The CDR3 totals 13 residues. V was shortened by 7 bases and J by 3 bases, with 14 bases between the two germline ends. The CDR3 sequence: CSGGAGTTDTQYF. For the CDR3, the DNA is TGCAGTGGGGGGGCGGGAACTACAGATACGCAGTATTTT.

This clonotype occurred many times. V is TRBV7-9 and J is TRBJ2-5; the D gene is possibly TRBD2 (6 bases). V was clipped by 3 bases and J by 4 bases, with 12 bases between them. CDR1 and CDR2 from the germline V gene are SEHNR and FQNEAQ (reference sequence). CDR3 size: 14 residues. As DNA, the CDR3 is TGTGCCAGCAGCTTCTCGGTGGGGGGAGAGACCCAGTACTTC. Its translation: CASSFSVGGETQYF.

This rearrangement joins TRBV5-1 to TRBJ2-3, with D uncertain. Trimming stripped 0 bases from V and 3 bases from J, with 8 bases between. The CDR3 contains 14 residues. Germline V lookup: CDR1 SGHRS, CDR2 YFSETQ. For the CDR3, the DNA is TGCGCCAGCAGCTTGGCCTTAGTAACAGATACGCAGTATTTT. Protein product: CASSLALVTDTQYF.

The chain joins TRBV6-5 to TRBJ2-3; 8 positions match TRBD2. This CDR3 region has 16 residues. Germline V CDR1 and CDR2: MNHEY, SVGAGI. V trimming: 1 base; J trimming: 4 bases; junction bases outside the gene matches: 7. CDR3 nucleotide sequence: TGTGCCAGCAGTTACTGGACGGGACTAGGTCCAGATACGCAGTATTTT. Translated: CASSYWTGLGPDTQYF.

This chain joins TRBV7-8 and TRBJ2-2, with 7 bases lining up with TRBD2. V dropped 1 base and J dropped 2; count of bases not matched to a gene: 4. The CDR3 length is 16 residues. Germline CDR1 reads SGHVS; CDR2 reads FQNEAQ. The CDR3 reads CASSLVQRGNTGELFF. The DNA of the CDR3 is TGTGCCAGCAGCTTAGTTCAGCGGGGTAACACCGGGGAGCTGTTTTTT.

This clonotype showed up just a few times. This sequence joins TRBV7-2 and TRBJ2-5; D is unresolved. The CDR3 has 13 amino acids. Germline V gene data show CDR1 as SGHTA and CDR2 as FQGNSA. V shed 4 bases and J shed 4 bases, with 10 bases lying between them. The CDR3 sequence: CASSSIGRETQYF. The CDR3 DNA follows: TGTGCCAGCAGCTCCATCGGGCGAGAGACCCAGTACTTC.

The table lists this clonotype with a few counts. The rearrangement links TRBV11-3 to TRBJ2-5, with D perhaps TRBD1 (6 bases). Germline values: CDR1 SGHNT, CDR2 YENEEA. The length of the CDR3 is 15 residues. The ends were cut back, 0 bases at V and 7 bases at J, with 15 bases in the middle. CDR3 sequence: CASSLDSGPQGTQYF. The DNA of the CDR3 is TGTGCCAGCAGCTTAGATTCGGGACCACAGGGGACCCAGTACTTC.

This clonotype was found a few times. This chain connects TRBV11-3 to TRBJ2-3; weak D call: TRBD2 (5 bases). Germline CDR1 reads SGHNT; CDR2 reads YENEEA. V shed 5 bases and J shed 6 bases, with 9 bases lying between them. CDR3 length equals 12 residues. Written as DNA, the CDR3 is TGTGCCAGCAGCACCCGAGGGGATACGCAGTATTTT. This sequence encodes CASSTRGDTQYF. The full variable domain, completed using reference TRBV11-3 and TRBJ2-3, is EAGVVQSPRYKIIEKKQPVAFWCNPISGHNTLYWYLQNLGQGPELLIRYENEEAVDDSQLPKDRFSAERLKGVDSTLKIQPAELGDSAVYLCASSTRGDTQYFGPGTRLTVL.

This clonotype appeared a few times. The chain combines TRBV6-2 or TRBV6-3 with TRBJ2-7; the D call may be TRBD1 or TRBD2 (6 bases each). The V gene lost 6 bases and the J gene lost 4 bases, with 13 bases spanning the gap. This CDR3 comprises 13 residues. Germline V CDR1 and CDR2: MNHEY, SVGEGT. The CDR3 here is CASRRSGAYEQYF. The CDR3, as DNA: TGTGCCAGCAGGAGATCGGGGGCGTACGAGCAGTACTTC.

Written as DNA, the CDR3 is TGTGCCAGCAGCTCTAGGCGGGAGGACGTCAAAAACATTCAGTACTTC. Its translation: CASSSRREDVKNIQYF. V and J are TRBV5-4 and TRBJ2-4, with 8 bases aligning to TRBD2. The CDR3 is 16 amino acids. Per germline, CDR1 SGHNT and CDR2 YYREEE (reference sequence). With 3 bases clipped from V and 3 bases from J, the junction kept 8 bases outside the gene matches.

The chain couples TRBV4-2 to TRBJ2-3; 10 positions agree with TRBD1. Trimming at V came to 2 bases and at J to 5 bases, leaving 16 bases not matched to a gene. The CDR3 extends over 19 amino acids. Germline loops: CDR1 LGHNA, CDR2 YNFKEQ. The CDR3 DNA reads as TGTGCCAGCAGCCAATTAACCGGGACAGGGGATTTCTTGGGAGATACGCAGTATTTT. Residues: CASSQLTGTGDFLGDTQYF.

This clonotype turned up a few times. V gene TRBV20-1 combines with J gene TRBJ1-1; the match to TRBD1 covers 7 bases. The CDR3 is 13 residues long. Per the germline V gene, CDR1 is DFQATT and CDR2 is SNEGSKA (reference sequence). The junction had 8 bases not matched to a gene; V was cut back by 3 bases and J by 7 bases. The CDR3 protein is CSARGTVAGEAFF. The CDR3 DNA sequence: TGCAGTGCTAGGGGGACAGTTGCTGGTGAAGCTTTCTTT.

Points on this clonotype: One base away lies a much larger clone, so this may be a sequencing read error. The chain links TRBV28 to TRBJ2-5; 9 bases map to TRBD2. The ends lost 6 bases at V and 3 bases at J; junction bases unmatched: 17. The CDR3 contains 18 residues. From germline, CDR1 is MDHEN and CDR2 SYDVKM. The CDR3 sequence is CASRSAGGAGGPEETQYF. The CDR3 nucleotides are TGTGCCAGCAGGTCCGCGGGTGGTGCGGGAGGGCCTGAAGAGACCCAGTACTTC.

V usage is TRBV6-5 and J usage is TRBJ2-6, with 11 bases fitting TRBD2. Germline V gene data show CDR1 as MNHEY and CDR2 as SVGAGI. Germline trimming cut 4 bases from V and 1 base from J; bases unmatched to any gene: 3. This CDR3 has 17 residues. CDR3 in DNA: TGTGCCAGCAGTTTAGCGGGAGGGAGGTCTGGGGCCAACGTCCTGACTTTC. Protein product: CASSLAGGRSGANVLTF.

This clonotype was counted a few times. The chain carries TRBV29-1 and TRBJ1-2; TRBD1 might be the D (6 bases). The CDR3 extends over 13 amino acids. Trimming took off 4 bases at V and 4 bases at J, with 13 bases between the two ends. Germline lookup yields CDR1 SQVTM and CDR2 ANQGSEA. CDR3 in amino acids: CSVGGGEGYGYTF. The CDR3 bases are TGCAGCGTTGGAGGGGGGGAGGGCTATGGCTACACCTTC.

The genes are TRBV30 and TRBJ2-7; D may be TRBD1 or TRBD2 (5 bases each). The CDR3 covers 13 residues. Per the germline V gene, CDR1 is GTSNPN and CDR2 is SVGIG (reference sequence). The V and J ends lost 0 bases and 2 bases respectively, with 8 bases between them. Here the CDR3 DNA reads TGTGCCTGGAGTGTAGCGGACACCTACGAGCAGTACTTC. Translated: CAWSVADTYEQYF.

This clonotype has only a few counts. V gene TRBV5-6 combines with J gene TRBJ2-1; D uncertain. V gave up 6 bases and J gave up 0 bases, with 16 bases separating them. This CDR3 region has 16 residues. Germline lookup yields CDR1 SGHDT and CDR2 YYEEEE. CDR3 loop: CASTPKGLSSYNEQFF. CDR3 DNA sequence: TGTGCCAGCACCCCGAAAGGTCTAAGCTCCTACAATGAGCAGTTCTTC.

V is TRBV5-1 and J is TRBJ2-3; 10 nucleotides match TRBD1. Germline CDR1 SGHRS, CDR2 YFSETQ. CDR3 length: 16 residues. V lost 4 bases and J lost 3; bases outside the gene matches: 8. CDR3 loop: CASSVPGQGSTDTQYF. In DNA form, the CDR3 reads TGCGCCAGCAGCGTCCCGGGACAGGGGTCGACAGATACGCAGTATTTT.

V and J are TRBV24-1 and TRBJ2-2; the match to TRBD1 covers 11 bases. The CDR3 sequence is 16 residues long. Germline V gene data show CDR1 as KGHDR and CDR2 as SFDVKD. V was pared by 4 bases and J by 8 bases, with 8 bases of the junction left unmatched. Here the CDR3 DNA reads TGTGCCACCAGTGACCCCCGGGACAGGGGGAGTGGGGAGCTGTTTTTT. It encodes CATSDPRDRGSGELFF.

The V call is TRBV5-1, the J call TRBJ2-4; 12 nucleotides align to TRBD1. This CDR3 is 16 amino acids long. Germline lookup yields CDR1 SGHRS and CDR2 YFSETQ. J was trimmed by 0 bases and V by 3 bases; bases with no gene match: 1. The CDR3 loop reads CASSWGQGAAKNIQYF. In nucleotides, the CDR3 is TGCGCCAGCAGCTGGGGACAGGGGGCAGCCAAAAACATTCAGTACTTC.

The chain is built from TRBV19 and TRBJ2-1, with D possibly matching TRBD2 (6 bases). The CDR3 is 13 residues long. The V end lost 9 bases, the J end lost 1 base, and 10 bases lay between the germline ends. Germline V gene sequence: CDR1 LNHDA, CDR2 SQIVND (reference sequence). CDR3 sequence reads: CASGSGSYNEQFF. The CDR3 DNA reads TGTGCCAGCGGAAGCGGGTCCTACAATGAGCAGTTCTTC.

This clonotype showed up just a few times. V gene TRBV20-1 combines with J gene TRBJ2-7; 9 bases agree with TRBD1. Germline trimming cut 3 bases from V and 7 bases from J; bases unmatched to any gene: 10. The CDR3 runs to 14 residues. Germline CDR1 DFQATT, CDR2 SNEGSKA (reference sequence). The CDR3 nucleotides are TGCAGTGCTAGTGTGCGGGGACAGGGTTTTGAGCAGTACTTC. Its translation: CSASVRGQGFEQYF.

CDR3 nucleotide sequence: TGCGCCAGCAGCTTGGAGCAGACGGGGGGCGCTGAAGCTTTCTTT. It encodes CASSLEQTGGAEAFF. The V gene is TRBV5-1, the J gene TRBJ1-1; weak D call: TRBD1 (6 bases). The length of the CDR3 is 15 residues. Trimming removed 0 bases at V and 6 bases at J, with 15 bases between. Germline V CDR1 and CDR2: SGHRS, YFSETQ.

Only a few counts were recorded for this clonotype. The chain employs TRBV20-1 and TRBJ2-7; 7 bases line up with TRBD1. Germline CDR1 reads DFQATT; CDR2 reads SNEGSKA (reference sequence). Germline trimming cut 3 bases from V and 5 bases from J; bases unmatched to any gene: 7. This CDR3 is built from 13 residues. The CDR3 coding sequence is TGCAGTGCTAGTGAGGGGGCTGAAGACGAGCAGTACTTC. Amino acids: CSASEGAEDEQYF.

The V gene is TRBV5-6, the J gene TRBJ2-7; 8 nucleotides agree with TRBD1. V lost 2 bases, J lost 1 base, and 11 bases stayed unmatched. This CDR3 region has 17 residues. The germline V gene encodes CDR1 SGHDT and CDR2 YYEEEE. In nucleotides, the CDR3 is TGTGCCAGCAGCTTACAAAGACAGGGGACCACATCCTACGAGCAGTACTTC. It is translated as CASSLQRQGTTSYEQYF. The full variable domain, rest sourced from reference TRBV5-6 and TRBJ2-7, is DAGVTQSPTHLIKTRGQQVTLRCSPKSGHDTVSWYQQALGQGPQFIFQYYEEEERQRGNFPDRFSGHQFPNYSSELNVNALLLGDSALYLCASSLQRQGTTSYEQYFGPGTRLTVT.

This clonotype was recorded at least ten times. This chain connects TRBV5-6 to TRBJ2-5; 7 positions match TRBD1. The CDR3 is 16 amino acids. Germline V gene sequence: CDR1 SGHDT, CDR2 YYEEEE. V lost 1 base, J lost 2 bases, and 8 bases stayed unmatched. CDR3 coding DNA: TGTGCCAGCAGCTTGAAATCGGCGACAGGGCAAGAGACCCAGTACTTC. It specifies CASSLKSATGQETQYF.

The sample holds a few counts of this clonotype. The V gene is TRBV25-1, the J gene TRBJ2-1; TRBD1 matches at 7 bases. Looked up from germline, CDR1 is MGHDK and CDR2 is SYGVNS. This CDR3 comprises 15 residues. Unmatched junction bases numbered 9, after V lost 9 bases and J lost 1 base. For the CDR3, the DNA is TGTGCCAGTTCTCACAGGGGCCTTTCCTACAATGAGCAGTTCTTC. This codes for CASSHRGLSYNEQFF.